This TCR beta chain was recovered during a study of blood T cell repertoires in COVID-19. Patients from Seattle were sampled longitudinally, starting during active infection. This CDR3 region has 20 residues. CDR1 is LNHDA and CDR2 is SQIVND in the germline V gene (reference sequence). J lost 3 bases, V lost 5 bases, and 16 bases had no gene match. This clone was seen more than once but under ten times. Original processing notes: Cell counts per sample came from amplifying reference gene primers. TCRdb's table, derived via immunoSEQ multiplex PCR, lists solely in-frame clones and lacks some. V, J and clone size were drawn from that table, and D and trimming were deduced from the DNA. The table includes around 190,000 clones, approximately 90% detected once.

This clonotype originated in a man in his fifties or sixties with COVID-19, enrolled during active disease. This chain links TRBV19 with TRBJ2-1; 13 nucleotides align to TRBD2. Sample: peripheral blood. The CDR3 loop reads CASSVLAGGPGVGLYNEQFF. CDR3 sequence (DNA): TGTGCCAGTAGTGTACTAGCGGGAGGGCCGGGTGTAGGGCTCTACAATGAGCAGTTCTTC.